This is a list of T cell receptor beta chains from one sample in a study of neoadjuvant nivolumab and ipilimumab in lung cancer. TCRdb's table, derived via immunoSEQ multiplex PCR, lists solely in-frame clones and lacks some. The sample comprises 5,000 to 5,500 clones, around 92% of which are singletons, and 2.5% to 4% rests with the top ten. The starting material was blood, obtained after neoadjuvant nivolumab, alone or with ipilimumab, at or shortly before surgery. The receptors come from an adult with non-small cell lung cancer. Some clones in this sample may be carry-over from other donors' samples. Both conserved end residues are part of each CDR3. The D gene is left open where the match is weak. Clone size, where shown, is once, few, many, or a class for clones that have expanded.

17,TRBV4-3,.,TRBJ2-7,.,CASSQEEVGSSSYEQYF,TGCGCCAGCAGCCAAGAAGAGGTCGGGAGTTCGTCCTACGAGCAGTACTTC
14,TRBV5-8,.,TRBJ1-5,.,CASQPGHANQPQHF,TGTGCCAGCCAACCGGGACACGCTAATCAGCCCCAGCATTTT
18,TRBV5-1,.,TRBJ2-6,.,CASSLVPQGVSGANVLTF,TGCGCCAGCAGCTTGGTTCCCCAGGGCGTTTCTGGGGCCAACGTCCTGACTTTC
15,TRBV6-5,once,TRBJ2-3,.,CASSYSKSHTDTQYF,TGTGCCAGCAGTTACTCGAAGAGCCACACAGATACGCAGTATTTT
15,TRBV5-1,.,TRBJ2-1,.,CASSFSGETYNEQFF,TGCGCCAGCAGCTTTAGCGGAGAAACTTACAATGAGCAGTTCTTC
16,TRBV12-5,.,TRBJ1-3,.,CASGPANRVSGNTIYF,TGTGCTAGTGGTCCTGCGAACAGAGTATCTGGAAACACCATATATTTT
16,TRBV11-1,.,TRBJ2-2,.,CASSLGLGGHAGELFF,TGTGCCAGCAGCTTAGGACTAGGAGGCCACGCCGGGGAGCTGTTTTTT
14,TRBV19,once,TRBJ1-1,.,CASSFETPNTEAFF,TGTGCCAGTAGTTTTGAGACACCGAACACTGAAGCTTTCTTT
14,TRBV19,.,TRBJ2-1,.,CASGGGGTLEEQFF,TGTGCCAGCGGGGGTGGCGGAACTCTGGAGGAGCAGTTCTTC
19,TRBV11-2,.,TRBJ2-2,TRBD2,CASSFLGTSGRAFIGELFF,TGTGCCAGCAGCTTCCTTGGGACTAGCGGGAGGGCCTTCATCGGGGAGCTGTTTTTT
16,TRBV29-1,.,TRBJ2-7,TRBD1,CSVEAGPGTGGYEQYF,TGCAGCGTTGAAGCTGGCCCCGGGACAGGGGGTTACGAGCAGTACTTC
13,TRBV6-4,few,TRBJ2-3,TRBD2,CASSERETDTQYF,TGTGCCAGCAGTGAGCGGGAGACAGATACGCAGTATTTT
18,TRBV5-1,.,TRBJ2-6,.,CASSPTRGRVPGANVLTF,TGCGCCAGCAGCCCCACCCGCGGCAGAGTACCTGGGGCCAACGTCCTGACTTTC
15,TRBV11-1,once,TRBJ1-1,TRBD1,CASSTRTGGITEAFF,TGTGCCAGCAGCACCCGGACAGGGGGAATCACTGAAGCTTTCTTT
15,TRBV6-5,.,TRBJ2-7,TRBD1,CASSYRGQGTYEQYF,TGTGCCAGCAGTTACAGAGGACAGGGAACCTACGAGCAGTACTTC
15,TRBV11-3,.,TRBJ2-2,.,CASSLGRRDTGELFF,TGTGCCAGCAGCTTAGGGAGAAGGGACACCGGGGAGCTGTTTTTT
15,TRBV5-6,.,TRBJ1-5,.,CASSRLVLSNQPQHF,TGTGCCAGCAGCCGGTTAGTATTGAGCAATCAGCCCCAGCATTTT
14,TRBV5-1,.,TRBJ2-5,TRBD2,CASSPGTIQETQYF,TGCGCCAGCAGCCCGGGGACTATCCAAGAGACCCAGTACTTC
12,TRBV25-1,.,TRBJ1-2,.,CASRGPNYGYTF,TGTGCCAGCAGGGGGCCTAACTATGGCTACACCTTC
13,TRBV6-1,once,TRBJ1-1,.,CASRDRKGTEAFF,TGTGCCAGCAGGGATCGGAAGGGCACTGAAGCTTTCTTT
16,TRBV7-4,.,TRBJ2-4,.,CASSPDVIEAKNIQYF,TGTGCCAGCAGTCCGGATGTCATTGAGGCCAAAAACATTCAGTACTTC
14,TRBV18,few,TRBJ2-7,.,CASSPQDSAYEQYF,TGTGCCAGCTCACCCCAGGACTCAGCCTACGAGCAGTACTTC
16,TRBV7-8,.,TRBJ2-3,TRBD2,CASSSGLAGNTDTQYF,TGTGCCAGCAGCTCAGGACTAGCGGGGAACACAGATACGCAGTATTTT
13,TRBV2,.,TRBJ2-1,.,CASRLERLNEQFF,TGTGCCAGCAGGTTGGAGCGGCTCAATGAGCAGTTCTTC
16,TRBV7-9,.,TRBJ1-1,TRBD1,CASSLETGGANTEAFF,TGTGCCAGCAGCTTAGAAACAGGGGGAGCGAACACTGAAGCTTTCTTT
16,TRBV4-3,few,TRBJ2-7,TRBD2,CASSQDTTSGSYEQYF,TGCGCCAGCAGCCAAGACACAACTAGCGGGAGTTACGAGCAGTACTTC
14,TRBV18,.,TRBJ2-4,TRBD1,CASSLGQGSNIQYF,TGTGCCAGCTCACTAGGACAGGGGAGTAACATTCAGTACTTC
15,TRBV6-1,.,TRBJ1-5,TRBD1,CASSESTGVGQPQHF,TGTGCCAGCAGTGAATCCACAGGGGTAGGACAGCCCCAGCATTTT
13,TRBV4-3,.,TRBJ2-7,.,CASSHNSLSEQYF,TGCGCCAGCAGCCATAACAGCCTCTCGGAGCAGTACTTC
11,TRBV6-5,.,TRBJ2-5,.,CASSYSETQYF,TGTGCCAGCAGTTACTCGGAGACCCAGTACTTC
12,TRBV1,.,TRBJ2-3,.,CTSSPGTDTQYF,TGCACCAGCAGCCCAGGCACAGATACGCAGTATTTT
17,TRBV5-1,.,TRBJ2-1,TRBD2,CASSGRSGRSPYNEQFF,TGCGCCAGCAGCGGGAGGAGCGGGAGATCCCCCTACAATGAGCAGTTCTTC
14,TRBV11-2,.,TRBJ2-3,.,CASSLVQGDDTQYF,TGTGCCAGCAGCTTAGTACAGGGAGACGATACGCAGTATTTT
14,TRBV7-9,.,TRBJ2-3,.,CASSLVPTSDTQYF,TGTGCCAGCAGCTTAGTACCTACCTCAGATACGCAGTATTTT
19,TRBV18,.,TRBJ1-4,.,CASSPRGDPSGGANEKLFF,TGTGCCAGCTCACCACGAGGAGACCCTTCTGGAGGGGCTAATGAAAAACTGTTTTTT
14,TRBV9,.,TRBJ1-1,.,CASSTGRDQAEAFF,TGTGCCAGCAGCACCGGACGGGATCAAGCTGAAGCTTTCTTT
13,TRBV6-5,few,TRBJ1-5,.,CASSRDGNQPQHF,TGTGCCAGCAGCCGCGATGGCAATCAGCCCCAGCATTTT
13,TRBV15,.,TRBJ1-1,.,CATSRAGGTEAFF,TGTGCCACCAGCAGAGCGGGTGGGACTGAAGCTTTCTTT
15,TRBV7-9,.,TRBJ1-2,.,CASSLYAGQGYGYTF,TGTGCCAGCAGCTTATACGCGGGACAAGGCTATGGCTACACCTTC
15,TRBV2,once,TRBJ1-2,.,CASSTVAGPNGGYTF,TGTGCCAGCAGTACCGTGGCGGGGCCTAACGGTGGCTACACCTTC
20,TRBV14,.,TRBJ1-1,TRBD1,CASSQDPPGQGASANTEAFF,TGTGCCAGCAGCCAAGATCCACCCGGACAGGGGGCGTCTGCGAACACTGAAGCTTTCTTT
15,TRBV4-1,.,TRBJ2-1,.,CASSQEPSYYNEQFF,TGCGCCAGCAGCCAAGAACCTAGCTACTACAATGAGCAGTTCTTC
14,TRBV2,.,TRBJ2-1,TRBD2,CASRPGLADNEQFF,TGTGCCAGCAGACCGGGACTAGCGGACAATGAGCAGTTCTTC
13,TRBV7-3,.,TRBJ1-4,.,CASSLNAGEKLFF,TGTGCCAGCAGCTTAAACGCCGGGGAAAAACTGTTTTTT
16,TRBV4-2,.,TRBJ2-1,TRBD1,CASSQTDRGAYNEQFF,TGTGCCAGCAGCCAAACCGACAGGGGGGCCTACAATGAGCAGTTCTTC
15,TRBV18,once,TRBJ2-1,.,CASSPRTSSYNEQFF,TGTGCCAGCTCACCTCGGACAAGCTCCTACAATGAGCAGTTCTTC
15,TRBV7-8,once,TRBJ2-7,TRBD2,CASSGTSGRAGEQYF,TGTGCCAGCAGCGGGACTAGCGGGAGGGCCGGCGAGCAGTACTTC
14,TRBV7-9,.,TRBJ1-2,TRBD1,CASSRGQGASGYTF,TGTGCCAGCAGTAGGGGACAGGGGGCGTCTGGCTACACCTTC
15,TRBV11-2,.,TRBJ2-5,TRBD1,CASSLGLTGGETQYF,TGTGCCAGCAGCTTGGGCCTCACAGGGGGAGAGACCCAGTACTTC
14,TRBV9,.,TRBJ2-7,.,CASSANREKGEQYF,TGTGCCAGCAGCGCTAACCGGGAAAAAGGGGAGCAGTACTTC
14,TRBV6-6,.,TRBJ2-1,TRBD2,CASRKRENYNEQFF,TGTGCCAGCAGAAAGCGGGAAAACTACAATGAGCAGTTCTTC
11,TRBV6-5,once,TRBJ1-2,TRBD1,CASLQGYSYTF,TGTGCCAGTCTACAGGGGTATAGCTACACCTTC